This T cell receptor beta chain was profiled in a study of T cells expressing NK-cell markers. Background on the study: Seven of the eight sequenced donors were HCMV-seropositive; one was seronegative.

For this clonotype: Its antigen is still unknown.

Study-level points and caveats: Also leading the CD3+CD56-NKG2C+ fraction in a few donors were these clonotypes. NKG2C+ dominant clonotypes from more than 5 donors made up roughly 1.0-7.5% of CD8+ T cells.

The CDR3 contains 18 residues. Germline values: CDR1 LGHNA, CDR2 YNFKEQ. Generation of TCR beta cDNA was performed by 5'RACE template switching incorporating UMIs. TCRdb reprocessed the 5' RACE reads and reports one entry per CDR3 protein, with no DNA. This repertoire includes 20,000 to 25,000 distinct CDR3 sequences. The TCR originated in a man aged 18-75 years in good health. Material: blood T cells: a sorted CD56 or NKG2C T cell subset, CD4+ or CD8+ T cells, or bulk PBMC T cells (not recorded which). V and J are TRBV4-2 and TRBJ2-7; TCRdb reports TRBD1, a call that lacks DNA to check it against. CDR3 loop: CASSPGTGGENRDYEQYF.